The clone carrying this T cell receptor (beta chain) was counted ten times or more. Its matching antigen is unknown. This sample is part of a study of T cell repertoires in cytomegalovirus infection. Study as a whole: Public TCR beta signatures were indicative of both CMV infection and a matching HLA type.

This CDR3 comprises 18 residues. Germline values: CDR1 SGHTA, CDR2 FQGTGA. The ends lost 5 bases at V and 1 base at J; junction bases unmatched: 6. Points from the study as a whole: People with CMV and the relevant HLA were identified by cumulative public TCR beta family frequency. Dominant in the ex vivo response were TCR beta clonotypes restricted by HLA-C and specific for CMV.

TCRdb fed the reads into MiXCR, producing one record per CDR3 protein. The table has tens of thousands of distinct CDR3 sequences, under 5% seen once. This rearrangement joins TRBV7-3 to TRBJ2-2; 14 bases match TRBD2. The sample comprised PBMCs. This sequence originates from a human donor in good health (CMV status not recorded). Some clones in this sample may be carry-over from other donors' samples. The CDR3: CASSPRLAGGVNTGELFF. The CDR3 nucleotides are TGTGCCAGCAGCCCTCGACTAGCGGGGGGGGTGAACACCGGGGAGCTGTTTTTT.